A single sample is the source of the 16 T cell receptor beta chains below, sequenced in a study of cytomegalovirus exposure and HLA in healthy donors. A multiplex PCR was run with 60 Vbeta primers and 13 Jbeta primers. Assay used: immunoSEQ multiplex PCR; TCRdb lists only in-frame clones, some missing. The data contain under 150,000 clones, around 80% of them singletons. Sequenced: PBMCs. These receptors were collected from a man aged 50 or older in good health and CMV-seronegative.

CDR3: CASSIHATNEKLFF. The DNA for the CDR3 is TGTGCCAGCAGCATTCATGCAACTAATGAAAAACTGTTTTTT. The chain has TRBV9 and TRBJ1-4; D unclear. The length of the CDR3 is 14 residues. Deletions cut 4 bases from V and 0 bases from J, with 7 bases between. Germline CDR1 reads SGDLS; CDR2 reads YYNGEE.

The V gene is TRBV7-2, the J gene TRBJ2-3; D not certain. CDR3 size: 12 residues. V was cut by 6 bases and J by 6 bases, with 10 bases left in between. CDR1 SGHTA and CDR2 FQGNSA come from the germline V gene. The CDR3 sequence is CASSYPGDTQYF. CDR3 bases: TGTGCCAGCAGTTATCCCGGGGATACGCAGTATTTT.

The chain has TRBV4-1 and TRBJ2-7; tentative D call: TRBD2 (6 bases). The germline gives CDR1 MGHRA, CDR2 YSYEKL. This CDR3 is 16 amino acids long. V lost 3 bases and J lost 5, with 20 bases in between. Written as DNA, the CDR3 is TGCGCCAGCAGCCACCAACGGCGGGACGGGGGTCACGAGCAGTACTTC. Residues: CASSHQRRDGGHEQYF.

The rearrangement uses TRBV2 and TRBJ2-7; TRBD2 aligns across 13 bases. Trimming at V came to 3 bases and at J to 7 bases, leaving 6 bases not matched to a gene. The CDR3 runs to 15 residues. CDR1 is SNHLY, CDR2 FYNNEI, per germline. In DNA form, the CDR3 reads TGTGCCAGCAGTGACGGACTAGCGGGGGTTGGTGAGCAGTACTTC. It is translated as CASSDGLAGVGEQYF.

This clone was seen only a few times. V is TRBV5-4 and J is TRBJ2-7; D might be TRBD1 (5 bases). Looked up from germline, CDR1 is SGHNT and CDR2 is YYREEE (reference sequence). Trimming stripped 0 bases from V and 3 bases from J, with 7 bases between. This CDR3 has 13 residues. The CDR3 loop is CASSLEGHYEQYF. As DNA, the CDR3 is TGTGCCAGCAGCTTGGAGGGGCACTACGAGCAGTACTTC.

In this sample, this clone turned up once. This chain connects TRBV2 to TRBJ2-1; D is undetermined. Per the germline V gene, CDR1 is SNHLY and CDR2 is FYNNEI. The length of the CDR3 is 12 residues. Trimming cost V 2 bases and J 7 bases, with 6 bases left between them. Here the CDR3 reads CASSEWRNEQFF. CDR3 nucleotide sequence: TGTGCCAGCAGTGAATGGAGAAATGAGCAGTTCTTC. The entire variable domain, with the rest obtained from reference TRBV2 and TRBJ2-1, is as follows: EPEVTQTPSHQVTQMGQEVILRCVPISNHLYFYWYRQILGQKVEFLVSFYNNEISEKSEIFDDQFSVERPDGSNFTLKIRSTKLEDSAMYFCASSEWRNEQFFGPGTRLTVL.

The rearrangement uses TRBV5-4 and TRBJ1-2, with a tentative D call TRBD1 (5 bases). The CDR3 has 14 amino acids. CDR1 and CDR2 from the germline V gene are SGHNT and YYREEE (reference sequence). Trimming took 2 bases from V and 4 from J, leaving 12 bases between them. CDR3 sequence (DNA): TGTGCCAGCAGCTTCAATATGGGGGGCTATGGCTACACCTTC. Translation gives CASSFNMGGYGYTF.

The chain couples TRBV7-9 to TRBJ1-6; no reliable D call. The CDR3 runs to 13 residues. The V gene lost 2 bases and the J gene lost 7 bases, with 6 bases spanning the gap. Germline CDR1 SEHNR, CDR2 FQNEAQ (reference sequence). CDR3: CASSLFGNSPLHF. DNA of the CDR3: TGTGCCAGCAGCTTATTCGGGAATTCACCCCTCCACTTT.

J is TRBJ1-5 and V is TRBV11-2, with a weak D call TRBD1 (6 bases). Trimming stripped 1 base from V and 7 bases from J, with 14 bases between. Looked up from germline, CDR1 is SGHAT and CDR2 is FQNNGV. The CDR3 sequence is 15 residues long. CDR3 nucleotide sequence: TGTGCCAGCAGCTTAGGGGCAGGGGCGGGCCAGCCCCAGCATTTT. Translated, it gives CASSLGAGAGQPQHF.

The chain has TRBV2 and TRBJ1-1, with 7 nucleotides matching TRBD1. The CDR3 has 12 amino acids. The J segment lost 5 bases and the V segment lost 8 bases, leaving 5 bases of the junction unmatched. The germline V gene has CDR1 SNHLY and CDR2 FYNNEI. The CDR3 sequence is CASDRVGTEAFF. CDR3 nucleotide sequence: TGTGCCAGCGACAGGGTTGGAACTGAAGCTTTCTTT.

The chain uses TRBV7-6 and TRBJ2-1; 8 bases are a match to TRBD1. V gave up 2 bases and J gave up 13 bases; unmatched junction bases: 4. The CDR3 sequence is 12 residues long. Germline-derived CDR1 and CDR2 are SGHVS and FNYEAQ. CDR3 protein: CASSLSGTGQFF. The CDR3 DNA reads TGTGCCAGCAGCTTAAGTGGGACAGGTCAGTTCTTC.

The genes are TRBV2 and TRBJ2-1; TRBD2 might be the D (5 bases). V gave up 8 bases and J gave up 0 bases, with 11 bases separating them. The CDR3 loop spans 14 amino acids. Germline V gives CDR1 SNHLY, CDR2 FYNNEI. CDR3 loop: CASPGESSYNEQFF. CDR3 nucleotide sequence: TGTGCCAGCCCCGGGGAAAGCTCCTACAATGAGCAGTTCTTC.

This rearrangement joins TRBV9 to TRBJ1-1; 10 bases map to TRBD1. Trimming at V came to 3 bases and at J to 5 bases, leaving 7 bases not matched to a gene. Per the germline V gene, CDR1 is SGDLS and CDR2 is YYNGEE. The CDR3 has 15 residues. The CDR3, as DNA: TGTGCCAGCAGCGCTGCGGGGACAGGGGCAACTGAAGCTTTCTTT. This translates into CASSAAGTGATEAFF.

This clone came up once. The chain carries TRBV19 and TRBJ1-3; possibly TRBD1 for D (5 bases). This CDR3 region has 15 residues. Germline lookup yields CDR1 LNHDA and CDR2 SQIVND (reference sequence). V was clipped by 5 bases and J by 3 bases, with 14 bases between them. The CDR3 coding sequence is TGTGCCAGTAGTCCAAGACAGACGAATGGAAACACCATATATTTT. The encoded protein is CASSPRQTNGNTIYF.

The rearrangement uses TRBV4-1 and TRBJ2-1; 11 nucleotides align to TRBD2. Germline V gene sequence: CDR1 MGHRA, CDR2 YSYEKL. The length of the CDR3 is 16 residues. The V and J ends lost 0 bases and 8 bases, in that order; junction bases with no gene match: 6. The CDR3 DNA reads TGCGCCAGCAGCCAAGATGTGGCTAGCGGGGGGCATGAGCAGTTCTTC. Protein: CASSQDVASGGHEQFF.

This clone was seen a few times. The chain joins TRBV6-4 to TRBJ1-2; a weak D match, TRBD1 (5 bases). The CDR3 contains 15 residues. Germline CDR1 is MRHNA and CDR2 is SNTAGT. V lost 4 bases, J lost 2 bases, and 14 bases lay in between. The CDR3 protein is CASSVSPGPNYGYTF. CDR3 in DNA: TGTGCCAGCAGTGTTTCCCCAGGGCCCAACTATGGCTACACCTTC.